Listed below are T cell receptor beta chains from one sample, sequenced in a study of blood T cells in healthy people across ages. TCRdb re-analysed the 5' RACE reads in MiXCR, keeping a single row per CDR3 protein. The repertoire holds some 890,000 distinct CDR3 sequences, with almost 30% as singletons. The data also belong to a second study, concerning T cells of mothers and their children.

The sample consisted of blood. These receptors originate from a woman between 40 and 50 years old in good health. CDR3s include the opening cysteine and the closing phenylalanine or tryptophan. Each record gives: clone size, V gene, D gene, J gene, CDR3 protein, CDR3 DNA. D genes are given only for firm matches. Part of the rows lack a size; the others show once, few, many or a class for expanded clones.

clone_size: many; v_call: TRBV4-1; d_call: TRBD1; j_call: TRBJ2-3; cdr3_aa: CASSPPGGVDTQYF; cdr3_nt: TGCGCCAGCAGCCCCCCAGGGGGTGTAGATACGCAGTATTTT
clone_size: many; v_call: TRBV20-1; d_call: TRBD1; j_call: TRBJ1-4; cdr3_aa: CSAMDRAANEKLFF; cdr3_nt: TGCAGTGCAATGGACAGGGCCGCTAATGAAAAACTGTTTTTT
clone_size: few; v_call: TRBV28; d_call: TRBD1; j_call: TRBJ1-4; cdr3_aa: CAINLRQGPNEKLFF; cdr3_nt: TGTGCCATCAACCTAAGACAGGGTCCTAATGAAAAACTGTTTTTT
clone_size: few; v_call: TRBV3-1; d_call: .; j_call: TRBJ2-7; cdr3_aa: CASSDRTISYEQYF; cdr3_nt: TGTGCCAGCAGCGATCGGACAATTTCCTACGAGCAGTACTTC
clone_size: many; v_call: TRBV6-6; d_call: .; j_call: TRBJ2-5; cdr3_aa: CASSFGGVETQYF; cdr3_nt: TGTGCCAGCAGTTTCGGCGGGGTTGAGACCCAGTACTTC
clone_size: many; v_call: TRBV29-1; d_call: .; j_call: TRBJ2-1; cdr3_aa: CSVSQGSSYNEQFF; cdr3_nt: TGCAGCGTCAGTCAGGGCAGCTCCTACAATGAGCAGTTCTTC
clone_size: .; v_call: TRBV27; d_call: .; j_call: TRBJ2-7; cdr3_aa: CASAWSSEQYF; cdr3_nt: TGTGCCAGCGCCTGGTCATCTGAGCAGTACTTC
clone_size: many; v_call: TRBV6-2/TRBV6-3; d_call: TRBD2; j_call: TRBJ2-1; cdr3_aa: CARQRGSYNEQFF; cdr3_nt: TGTGCCCGCCAGCGGGGTTCCTACAATGAGCAGTTCTTC
clone_size: .; v_call: TRBV25-1; d_call: TRBD1; j_call: TRBJ1-5; cdr3_aa: CASSRGSSNQPQHF; cdr3_nt: TGTGCCAGCTCCAGGGGGTCCAGCAATCAGCCCCAGCATTTT
clone_size: .; v_call: TRBV3-1; d_call: .; j_call: TRBJ1-5; cdr3_aa: CASSLGRHGARNQPQHF; cdr3_nt: TGTGCCAGCAGCCTCGGCAGGCACGGGGCCCGCAATCAGCCCCAGCATTTT
clone_size: .; v_call: TRBV7-9; d_call: .; j_call: TRBJ2-3; cdr3_aa: CANSSQVRTDTQYF; cdr3_nt: TGTGCCAACAGCTCACAGGTTAGGACAGATACGCAGTATTTT
clone_size: few; v_call: TRBV3-1; d_call: .; j_call: TRBJ1-2; cdr3_aa: CASSQGWTGYTF; cdr3_nt: TGTGCCAGCAGCCAGGGGTGGACGGGCTACACCTTC
clone_size: .; v_call: TRBV7-2; d_call: TRBD2; j_call: TRBJ2-5; cdr3_aa: CASSLTSGGVRSGTQYF; cdr3_nt: TGTGCCAGCAGCCTGACTAGCGGGGGGGTGCGCTCTGGGACCCAGTACTTC
clone_size: few; v_call: TRBV3-1; d_call: TRBD1; j_call: TRBJ1-5; cdr3_aa: CASSPTGTVGNQPQHF; cdr3_nt: TGTGCCAGCAGCCCGACAGGGACCGTAGGCAATCAGCCCCAGCATTTT
clone_size: few; v_call: TRBV5-6; d_call: TRBD2; j_call: TRBJ2-7; cdr3_aa: CASQSGALPYEQYF; cdr3_nt: TGTGCCAGCCAGAGCGGGGCGCTACCCTACGAGCAGTACTTC
clone_size: few; v_call: TRBV4-1; d_call: .; j_call: TRBJ2-7; cdr3_aa: CASSQEGRAHYGQYF; cdr3_nt: TGCGCCAGCAGCCAAGAGGGCCGGGCACACTACGGGCAGTACTTC
clone_size: few; v_call: TRBV5-1; d_call: .; j_call: TRBJ1-1; cdr3_aa: CASSYSGVRSQPAEAFF; cdr3_nt: TGCGCCAGCAGCTATTCGGGGGTTCGTTCTCAACCCGCTGAAGCTTTCTTT
clone_size: few; v_call: TRBV7-3; d_call: .; j_call: TRBJ2-3; cdr3_aa: CASSLLAHSTDTQYF; cdr3_nt: TGTGCCAGCAGCTTACTAGCGCATAGCACAGATACGCAGTATTTT
clone_size: few; v_call: TRBV28; d_call: TRBD1; j_call: TRBJ1-3; cdr3_aa: CASREGQGALGNTIYF; cdr3_nt: TGTGCCAGCAGGGAAGGACAGGGGGCGCTTGGAAACACCATATATTTT
clone_size: .; v_call: TRBV29-1; d_call: .; j_call: TRBJ2-3; cdr3_aa: CSVVRDTDTQYF; cdr3_nt: TGCAGCGTTGTAAGGGACACAGATACGCAGTATTTT
clone_size: many; v_call: TRBV24-1; d_call: .; j_call: TRBJ2-3; cdr3_aa: CATSDPGRRTDTQYF; cdr3_nt: TGTGCCACCAGTGACCCCGGACGGAGAACAGATACGCAGTATTTT
clone_size: few; v_call: TRBV28; d_call: TRBD1; j_call: TRBJ1-6; cdr3_aa: CASNTWDRLNSPLHF; cdr3_nt: TGTGCCAGCAATACCTGGGACAGACTTAATTCACCCCTCCACTTT
clone_size: .; v_call: TRBV27; d_call: .; j_call: TRBJ1-4; cdr3_aa: CASSLLGRVGEKLFF; cdr3_nt: TGTGCCAGCAGTTTATTGGGCAGGGTAGGAGAAAAACTGTTTTTT
clone_size: .; v_call: TRBV5-1; d_call: TRBD1; j_call: TRBJ2-5; cdr3_aa: CASDEGTGGKTQYF; cdr3_nt: TGCGCCAGCGACGAAGGGACAGGGGGAAAGACCCAGTACTTC
clone_size: few; v_call: TRBV4-1; d_call: .; j_call: TRBJ1-6; cdr3_aa: CASSQDGKPLHF; cdr3_nt: TGCGCCAGCAGCCAAGACGGGAAACCCCTCCACTTT
clone_size: .; v_call: TRBV5-1; d_call: .; j_call: TRBJ2-1; cdr3_aa: CASSLAGDKANEQFF; cdr3_nt: TGCGCCAGCAGCTTGGCTGGGGACAAAGCCAATGAGCAGTTCTTC
clone_size: .; v_call: TRBV20-1; d_call: TRBD1; j_call: TRBJ1-1; cdr3_aa: CRASRGLVEAFF; cdr3_nt: TGCAGGGCCAGCAGGGGGCTGGTTGAAGCTTTCTTT
clone_size: few; v_call: TRBV12-3/TRBV12-4; d_call: .; j_call: TRBJ1-5; cdr3_aa: CASSLQRGDQPQHF; cdr3_nt: TGTGCCAGCAGTTTACAGAGGGGGGATCAGCCCCAGCATTTT
clone_size: few; v_call: TRBV5-1; d_call: TRBD1; j_call: TRBJ2-1; cdr3_aa: CASSLRTGKDEQFF; cdr3_nt: TGCGCCAGCAGCTTGAGGACAGGGAAGGATGAGCAGTTCTTC
clone_size: .; v_call: TRBV4-1; d_call: .; j_call: TRBJ2-2; cdr3_aa: CASSQDVSTGELFF; cdr3_nt: TGCGCCAGCAGCCAAGATGTCAGCACCGGGGAGCTGTTTTTT
clone_size: .; v_call: TRBV4-2; d_call: .; j_call: TRBJ1-4; cdr3_aa: CASSQRDANEKLFF; cdr3_nt: TGTGCCAGCAGCCAGCGGGATGCTAATGAAAAACTGTTTTTT
clone_size: .; v_call: TRBV7-3; d_call: .; j_call: TRBJ1-1; cdr3_aa: CASSKGQNTEAFF; cdr3_nt: TGTGCCAGCAGCAAGGGACAGAACACTGAAGCTTTCTTT
clone_size: many; v_call: TRBV7-9; d_call: .; j_call: TRBJ1-6; cdr3_aa: CASSFKGDNSPLHF; cdr3_nt: TGTGCCAGCAGCTTCAAAGGAGATAATTCACCCCTCCACTTT